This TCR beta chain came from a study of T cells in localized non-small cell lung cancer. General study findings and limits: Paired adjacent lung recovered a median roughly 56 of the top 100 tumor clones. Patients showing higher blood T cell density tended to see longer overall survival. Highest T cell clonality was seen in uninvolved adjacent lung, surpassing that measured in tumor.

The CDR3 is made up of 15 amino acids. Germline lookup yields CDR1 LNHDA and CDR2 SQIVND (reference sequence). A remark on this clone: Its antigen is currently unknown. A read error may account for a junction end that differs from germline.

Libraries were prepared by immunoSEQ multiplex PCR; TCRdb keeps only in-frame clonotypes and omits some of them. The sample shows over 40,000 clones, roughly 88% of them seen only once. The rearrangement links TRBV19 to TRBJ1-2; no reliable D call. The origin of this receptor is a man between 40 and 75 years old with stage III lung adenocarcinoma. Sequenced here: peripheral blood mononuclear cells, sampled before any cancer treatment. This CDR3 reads CANSIRSGDAGGYTF. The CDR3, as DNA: TGTGCCAATAGTATACGGTCAGGCGACGCGGGAGGCTACACCTTC.